These 27 T cell receptor beta chains originate from one sample sequenced in a study of blood T cell repertoires in COVID-19. TCRdb keeps only in-frame clones here, not all; method: immunoSEQ multiplex PCR. The repertoire has 200,000 to 250,000 clones, around four fifths of them found once; the top ten carry nearly 5%. The material sequenced was PBMCs or T cells enriched from blood (not recorded which). The receptors were sampled from a woman in her forties or fifties who had been exposed to COVID-19.

The chain carries TRBV4-2 and TRBJ1-1; no reliable D call. Germline V lookup: CDR1 LGHNA, CDR2 YNFKEQ. CDR3 length: 14 amino acids. V shed 8 bases and J shed 1 base, with 14 bases lying between them. The CDR3 region is CASALGEENTEAFF. CDR3 DNA sequence: TGTGCCAGCGCCCTTGGGGAGGAGAACACTGAAGCTTTCTTT.

V usage is TRBV2 and J usage is TRBJ2-7; D remains ambiguous. CDR1 is SNHLY, CDR2 FYNNEI, per germline. Deletions cut 0 bases from V and 7 bases from J, with 16 bases between. The CDR3 loop spans 15 amino acids. The DNA of the CDR3 is TGTGCCAGCAGTGAAGCGCTTCGGCGGCGTGGGGAGCAGTACTTC. It is translated as CASSEALRRRGEQYF.

The rearrangement links TRBV9 to TRBJ2-5; 11 bases are a match to TRBD1. The CDR3 is 16 residues long. J was trimmed by 1 base and V by 3 bases; bases with no gene match: 5. Germline assignment: CDR1 SGDLS and CDR2 YYNGEE. CDR3 DNA sequence: TGTGCCAGCAGCGCGGACAGGGGGCGCTCCCAAGAGACCCAGTACTTC. This sequence encodes CASSADRGRSQETQYF. The whole variable domain, remainder taken from reference TRBV9 and TRBJ2-5, is DSGVTQTPKHLITATGQRVTLRCSPRSGDLSVYWYQQSLDQGLQFLIQYYNGEERAKGNILERFSAQQFPDLHSELNLSSLELGDSALYFCASSADRGRSQETQYFGPGTRLLVL.

V usage is TRBV5-1 and J usage is TRBJ2-7; D unclear. This CDR3 is built from 14 residues. Between the trimmed V and J ends, which lost 4 bases and 2 bases, there was a span of 13 bases. Germline CDR1 is SGHRS and CDR2 is YFSETQ. CDR3 region: CASSLVGTTYEQYF. The CDR3 DNA reads as TGCGCCAGCAGCCTGGTTGGCACTACCTACGAGCAGTACTTC.

In nucleotides, the CDR3 is TGTGCCTGGAGTGGGGGGACAGGCGATCATCAGCCCCAGCATTTT. Translating it yields CAWSGGTGDHQPQHF. The J gene is TRBJ1-5, the V gene TRBV30; 8 bases map to TRBD1. Germline-derived CDR1 and CDR2 are GTSNPN and SVGIG (reference sequence). This CDR3 is built from 15 residues. After removal of 1 base from V and 5 bases from J, the junction contained 7 bases not matched to a gene.

This clone was detected only once. As DNA, the CDR3 is TGTGCCAGCAGCTGGGGACAGGGGGTTGGTTCACCCCTCCACTTT. It is translated as CASSWGQGVGSPLHF. This rearrangement joins TRBV7-2 to TRBJ1-6; 11 bases match TRBD1. The CDR3 runs 15 residues. With 4 bases clipped from V and 9 bases from J, the junction kept 5 bases outside the gene matches. Germline assignment: CDR1 SGHTA and CDR2 FQGNSA.

The V call is TRBV9, the J call TRBJ2-7; unclear D gene. Germline CDR1 and CDR2: SGDLS and YYNGEE. The V end lost 4 bases, the J end lost 3 bases, and 11 bases lay between the germline ends. CDR3 size: 13 residues. As DNA, the CDR3 is TGTGCCAGCAGCCTAGGGTCAGGCTACGAGCAGTACTTC. Protein: CASSLGSGYEQYF.

This chain joins TRBV5-4 and TRBJ2-7; tentatively, D is TRBD2 (5 bases). The CDR3 sequence is 12 residues long. Trimming left V 2 bases short and J 6 bases short, with 9 bases between. CDR1 is SGHNT and CDR2 is YYREEE in the germline V gene (reference sequence). CDR3 in amino acids: CASSFPGFEQYF. CDR3 DNA sequence: TGTGCCAGCAGCTTCCCGGGGTTCGAGCAGTACTTC.

This clone has only a few counts. The V and J genes are TRBV6-2 or TRBV6-3 and TRBJ1-1; D gene ambiguous. Germline lookup yields CDR1 MNHEY and CDR2 SVGEGT. Between the trimmed V and J ends, which lost 2 bases and 1 base, there was a span of 5 bases. The CDR3 extends over 13 amino acids. As DNA, the CDR3 is TGTGCCAGCAGTTACGCGGAGAACACTGAAGCTTTCTTT. Translating it yields CASSYAENTEAFF.

The genes are TRBV19 and TRBJ2-3; TRBD2 might be the D (5 bases). The CDR3 is made up of 13 amino acids. With 4 bases removed from V and 6 bases from J, the gap between germline ends came to 11 bases. Germline V lookup: CDR1 LNHDA, CDR2 SQIVND (reference sequence). CDR3 bases: TGTGCCAGTAGTACCTCTATAGCGGATACGCAGTATTTT. This gives the protein CASSTSIADTQYF. The whole variable domain, filled in from reference TRBV19 and TRBJ2-3, reads DGGITQSPKYLFRKEGQNVTLSCEQNLNHDAMYWYRQDPGQGLRLIYYSQIVNDFQKGDIAEGYSVSREKKESFPLTVTSAQKNPTAFYLCASSTSIADTQYFGPGTRLTVL.

The chain recombines TRBV18 with TRBJ1-2; D ambiguous. The V end was cut by 2 bases, the J end by 7 bases, with 8 bases between. This CDR3 comprises 12 residues. Germline V lookup: CDR1 KGHSH, CDR2 LQKENI. The CDR3 region has the DNA TGTGCCAGCTCACCAGAGGGAGCTGGCTACACCTTC. It yields the protein CASSPEGAGYTF.

The rearrangement joins TRBV5-6 to TRBJ1-6, with TRBD1 identical over 7 bases. From germline, CDR1 is SGHDT and CDR2 YYEEEE. The CDR3 contains 13 residues. V dropped 0 bases and J dropped 11; count of bases not matched to a gene: 2. The CDR3 loop is CASSLGTGAPLHF. The CDR3 DNA follows: TGTGCCAGCAGCTTGGGGACAGGCGCACCCCTCCACTTT. The full variable domain, completed using reference TRBV5-6 and TRBJ1-6, is DAGVTQSPTHLIKTRGQQVTLRCSPKSGHDTVSWYQQALGQGPQFIFQYYEEEERQRGNFPDRFSGHQFPNYSSELNVNALLLGDSALYLCASSLGTGAPLHFGNGTRLTVT.

The chain is built from TRBV18 and TRBJ2-3, with 12 positions matching TRBD1. With V trimmed by 3 bases and J by 4 bases, 2 bases remained unmatched. CDR3 length: 15 amino acids. Germline V gives CDR1 KGHSH, CDR2 LQKENI. The CDR3 sequence: CASSPGQGAADTQYF. Here the CDR3 DNA reads TGTGCCAGCTCACCGGGACAGGGGGCAGCAGATACGCAGTATTTT.

The gene calls are TRBV7-9 and TRBJ2-2; D is undetermined. The CDR3 contains 16 residues. V was cut by 4 bases and J by 4 bases, with 16 bases left in between. Looked up from germline, CDR1 is SEHNR and CDR2 is FQNEAQ (reference sequence). The CDR3 region has the DNA TGTGCCAGCAGCTCCGCTCAACAGCAGCTCACCGGGGAGCTGTTTTTT. This translates into CASSSAQQQLTGELFF.

The chain uses TRBV3-1 (or the pseudogene TRBV3-2) and TRBJ2-2, with D possibly being TRBD2 (5 bases). Germline values: CDR1 LGHDT, CDR2 YNNKEL (reference sequence). Trimming removed 0 bases at V and 8 bases at J, with 10 bases between. The CDR3 is 14 residues long. CDR3 sequence reads: CASSQDAGGGELFF. As DNA, the CDR3 is TGTGCCAGCAGCCAAGACGCCGGAGGTGGGGAGCTGTTTTTT.

This clone was observed once. The J gene is TRBJ1-1, the V gene TRBV2; 8 positions match TRBD1. This CDR3 has 14 residues. Germline V gives CDR1 SNHLY, CDR2 FYNNEI. With 7 bases clipped from V and 3 bases from J, the junction kept 7 bases outside the gene matches. In nucleotides, the CDR3 is TGTGCCAGCAAGAGGACAGGGCAGGACACTGAAGCTTTCTTT. Translation gives CASKRTGQDTEAFF.

The chain carries TRBV6-4 and TRBJ2-1; 13 bases fit TRBD2. The CDR3 runs 15 residues. With 5 bases clipped from V and 10 bases from J, the junction kept 8 bases outside the gene matches. Germline V gene data show CDR1 as MRHNA and CDR2 as SNTAGT. This chain's CDR3 is CASSTGTSGVREQFF. In DNA form, the CDR3 reads TGTGCCAGCAGTACCGGGACTAGCGGGGTTAGAGAGCAGTTCTTC.

The rearrangement joins TRBV5-1 to TRBJ1-2; D call uncertain. Trimming removed 4 bases from V and 1 base from J, with 14 bases in between. CDR3 length: 15 residues. Germline CDR1 is SGHRS and CDR2 is YFSETQ. CDR3 amino acids: CASSPSTDLNYGYTF. In DNA, the CDR3 is TGCGCCAGCAGCCCCTCGACTGACCTTAACTATGGCTACACCTTC.

The chain joins TRBV18 to TRBJ1-3, with 8 positions matching TRBD1. V shed 6 bases and J 0 bases; nucleotides not matched to a gene: 4. CDR1 is KGHSH and CDR2 is LQKENI in the germline V gene. CDR3 length: 15 amino acids. CDR3 in DNA: TGTGCCAGCTCTGGACAGGGCGGCTCTGGAAACACCATATATTTT. Translating gives CASSGQGGSGNTIYF. The whole variable domain, remainder taken from reference TRBV18 and TRBJ1-3, is NAGVMQNPRHLVRRRGQEARLRCSPMKGHSHVYWYRQLPEEGLKFMVYLQKENIIDESGMPKERFSAEFPKEGPSILRIQQVVRGDSAAYFCASSGQGGSGNTIYFGEGSWLTVV.

V and J are TRBV28 and TRBJ2-7; 9 bases are a match to TRBD1. The V gene end was trimmed by 4 bases and the J gene end by 7 bases; junction bases not matched to a gene: 14. This CDR3 spans 16 amino acids. Germline CDR1 reads MDHEN; CDR2 reads SYDVKM. CDR3 DNA: TGTGCCAGCAGTTCGGGGCCCGGGACAGGGCGTGAGGAGCAGTACTTC. This translates into CASSSGPGTGREEQYF.

For the CDR3, the DNA is TGTGCCAGTAGTAGGACCGGGGTTAACACTGAAGCTTTCTTT. Residues: CASSRTGVNTEAFF. V usage is TRBV19 and J usage is TRBJ1-1, with D unclear. The CDR3 runs 14 residues. Per germline, CDR1 LNHDA and CDR2 SQIVND (reference sequence). Between the trimmed V and J ends, which lost 4 bases and 2 bases, there was a span of 11 bases.

Only a few counts were recorded for this clone. The chain couples TRBV2 to TRBJ1-1; D is perhaps TRBD1 (5 bases). The V and J ends lost 2 bases and 8 bases respectively, with 6 bases between them. Germline CDR1 and CDR2: SNHLY and FYNNEI. The CDR3 has 11 residues. The CDR3 reads CASSEWGEAFF. CDR3 in DNA: TGTGCCAGCAGTGAATGGGGCGAAGCTTTCTTT.

The chain uses TRBV30 and TRBJ1-2; D is unresolved. Germline CDR1 and CDR2: GTSNPN and SVGIG (reference sequence). This CDR3 comprises 14 residues. V lost 0 bases and J 4 bases, leaving 12 bases between the germline ends. The CDR3 sequence: CAWSVNGRGYGYTF. CDR3 nucleotide sequence: TGTGCCTGGAGTGTAAACGGACGGGGCTATGGCTACACCTTC. Together with reference TRBV30 and TRBJ1-2, the CDR3 gives the full variable domain: SQTIHQWPATLVQPVGSPLSLECTVEGTSNPNLYWYRQAAGRGLQLLFYSVGIGQISSEVPQNLSASRPQDRQFILSSKKLLLSDSGFYLCAWSVNGRGYGYTFGSGTRLTVV.

The chain couples TRBV20-1 to TRBJ1-2; tentatively, D is TRBD1 (5 bases). The germline CDR1 and CDR2 sequences are DFQATT and SNEGSKA (reference sequence). Trimming stripped 4 bases from V and 8 bases from J, with 11 bases between. This CDR3 has 11 residues. Here the CDR3 reads CSATTGSGYTF. CDR3 DNA sequence: TGCAGTGCTACTACAGGATCCGGCTACACCTTC.

The V call is TRBV7-9, the J call TRBJ1-1, with 7 bases that match TRBD1. CDR3 length equals 12 residues. V gave up 11 bases and J gave up 6 bases; unmatched junction bases: 9. CDR1 and CDR2 (germline): SEHNR, FQNEAQ (reference sequence). CDR3: CAETGDVSEAFF. As DNA, the CDR3 is TGTGCCGAAACAGGGGACGTCTCTGAAGCTTTCTTT. Looking up the rest from reference TRBV7-9 and TRBJ1-1 gives the full variable domain: DTGVSQNPRHKITKRGQNVTFRCDPISEHNRLYWYRQTLGQGPEFLTYFQNEAQLEKSRLLSDRFSAERPKGSFSTLEIQRTEQGDSAMYLCAETGDVSEAFFGQGTRLTVV.

Worth noting for this clone: A far larger clone is one base from this, pointing to a likely read error. V and J are TRBV2 and TRBJ2-3; 11 bases agree with TRBD2. V lost 4 bases, J lost 1 base, and 1 base stayed unmatched. This CDR3 has 15 residues. CDR1 is SNHLY and CDR2 is FYNNEI in the germline V gene. The CDR3 coding sequence is TGTGCCAGCAGTGGGGGACTAGCGGGCACAGATACGCAGTATTTT. Translation gives CASSGGLAGTDTQYF. Filled out from reference TRBV2 and TRBJ2-3, the complete variable domain reads EPEVTQTPSHQVTQMGQEVILRCVPISNHLYFYWYRQILGQKVEFLVSFYNNEISEKSEIFDDQFSVERPDGSNFTLKIRSTKLEDSAMYFCASSGGLAGTDTQYFGPGTRLTVL.

The table lists this clone with a few counts. In DNA form, the CDR3 reads TGTGCCACCAGCAGGACAGTCACCGGGGAGCTGTTTTTT. Translation: CATSRTVTGELFF. V is TRBV24-1 and J is TRBJ2-2; the D gene is possibly TRBD1 (6 bases). V lost 7 bases and J 4 bases, leaving 9 bases between the germline ends. The CDR3 sequence is 13 residues long. Germline values: CDR1 KGHDR, CDR2 SFDVKD.